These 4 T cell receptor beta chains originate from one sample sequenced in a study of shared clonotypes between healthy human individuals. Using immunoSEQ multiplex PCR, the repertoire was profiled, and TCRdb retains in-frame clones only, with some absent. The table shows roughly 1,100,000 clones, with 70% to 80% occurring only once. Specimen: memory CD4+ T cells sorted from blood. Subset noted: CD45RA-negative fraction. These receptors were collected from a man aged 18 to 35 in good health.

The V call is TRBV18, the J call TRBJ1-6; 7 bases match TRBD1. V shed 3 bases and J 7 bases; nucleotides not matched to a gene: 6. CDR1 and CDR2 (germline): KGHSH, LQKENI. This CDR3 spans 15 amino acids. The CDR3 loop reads CASSPGQASNSPLHF. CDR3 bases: TGTGCCAGCTCACCTGGACAGGCAAGCAATTCACCCCTCCACTTT.

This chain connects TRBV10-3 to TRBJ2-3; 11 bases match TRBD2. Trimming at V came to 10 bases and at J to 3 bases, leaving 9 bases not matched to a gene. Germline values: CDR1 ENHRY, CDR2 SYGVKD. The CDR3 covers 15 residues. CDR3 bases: TGTGCCACATCGACTAGCGGGGACCGAACAGATACGCAGTATTTT. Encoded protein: CATSTSGDRTDTQYF.

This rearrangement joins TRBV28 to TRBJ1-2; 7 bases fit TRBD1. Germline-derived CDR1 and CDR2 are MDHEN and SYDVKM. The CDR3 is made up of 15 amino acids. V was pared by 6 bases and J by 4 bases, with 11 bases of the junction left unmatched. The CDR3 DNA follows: TGTGCCAGCAGCGATCGACAGGGTTCAGGCTATGGCTACACCTTC. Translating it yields CASSDRQGSGYGYTF.

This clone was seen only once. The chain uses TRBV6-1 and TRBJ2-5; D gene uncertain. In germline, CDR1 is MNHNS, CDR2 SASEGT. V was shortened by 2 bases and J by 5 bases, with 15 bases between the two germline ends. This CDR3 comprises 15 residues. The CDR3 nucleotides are TGTGCCAGCAGTGAACTTTTTTTACCGTGGGAGACCCAGTACTTC. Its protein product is CASSELFLPWETQYF.